Listed below are T cell receptor beta chains from one sample, sequenced in a study of vaccination and CD4 T cells after COVID-19. TCRdb redid the calling of the PCR reads with MiXCR, one entry per CDR3 protein. This table has roughly 15,000 distinct CDR3 sequences, about 48% appearing once. For these TCRs, the target antigens are not known. The source material was CD4+ T cells from blood, cultured in vitro. These receptors originate from a human donor who had recovered from COVID-19. Both conserved end residues are part of each CDR3.

J gene | V gene | CDR3 protein
TRBJ2-3 | TRBV24-1 | CATNDGAGGTDTQYF
TRBJ1-2 | TRBV2 | CASSERQVYGYTF
TRBJ2-3 | TRBV24-1 | CATSDTKAGDGNTQYF
TRBJ1-5 | TRBV20-1 | CSARDLEGGQPQHF
TRBJ2-5 | TRBV18 | CASSSYQETQYF
TRBJ1-5 | TRBV7-8 | CASSLEPRGRPQHF
TRBJ2-3 | TRBV7-2 | CASSEEEYTDTQYF
TRBJ2-3 | TRBV10-3 | CAIPRGEGASSTDTQYF
TRBJ2-2 | TRBV6-1 | CASVRQLNGELFF
TRBJ1-5 | TRBV6-5 | CASSYSRGMQPQHF
TRBJ1-2 | TRBV14 | CASSQQTSGVYGYTF
TRBJ2-7 | TRBV6-5 | CASSYGTGEYEQYF
TRBJ1-5 | TRBV2 | CASSDGTGIGQPQHF
TRBJ1-1 | TRBV7-9 | CASSLGTGNTEAFF
TRBJ2-1 | TRBV24-1 | CATSDYQGYNEQFF
TRBJ2-3 | TRBV10-3 | CAISESDAADTQYF
TRBJ2-5 | TRBV20-1 | CSASVTLVRQETQYF
TRBJ2-7 | TRBV11-3 | CASSLGPAYEQYF
TRBJ1-2 | TRBV6-1 | CASRPDSRGGYTF
TRBJ1-1 | TRBV27 | CASRRPGGTGNTEAFF
TRBJ1-5 | TRBV7-8 | CASSLYRVSNQPQHF
TRBJ1-1 | TRBV11-2 | CASSLVQGLGTEAFF
TRBJ1-6 | TRBV25-1 | CASRGGTENSPLHF
TRBJ2-1 | TRBV10-1 | CASSRDRGPNEQFF
TRBJ2-1 | TRBV27 | CASSSSPGQVINEQFF
TRBJ2-7 | TRBV2 | CALPRDRDAYEQYF
TRBJ1-6 | TRBV7-9 | CASSPQQGSNSPLHF
TRBJ1-1 | TRBV6-2/TRBV6-3 | CASSSKTGARYHEAFF
TRBJ2-7 | TRBV7-9 | CASSYHLRGRVIYEQYF
TRBJ2-3 | TRBV6-1 | CASSHRGDTQYF
TRBJ2-3 | TRBV11-3 | CASSFTFADTQYF
TRBJ2-7 | TRBV28 | CASSSRLYEQYF
TRBJ1-1 | TRBV19 | CASTIGGDTEAFF
TRBJ1-6 | TRBV25-1 | CASSESRQGNSPLHF
TRBJ1-6 | TRBV6-5 | CASSYKGQTNSPLHF
TRBJ2-7 | TRBV29-1 | CSVEAAFTYEQYF
TRBJ2-6 | TRBV19 | CASSKSSGLSGANVLTF
TRBJ1-1 | TRBV7-9 | CASSLTPGPKDTEAFF